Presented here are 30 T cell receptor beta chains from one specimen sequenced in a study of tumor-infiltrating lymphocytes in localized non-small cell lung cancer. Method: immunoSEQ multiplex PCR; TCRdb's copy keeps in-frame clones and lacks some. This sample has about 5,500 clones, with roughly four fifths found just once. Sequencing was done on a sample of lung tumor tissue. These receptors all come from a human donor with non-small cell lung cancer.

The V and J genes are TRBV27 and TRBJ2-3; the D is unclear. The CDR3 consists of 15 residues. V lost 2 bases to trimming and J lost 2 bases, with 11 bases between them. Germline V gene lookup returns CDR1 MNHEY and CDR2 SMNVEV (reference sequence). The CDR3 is CASSLLGVTTDTQYF. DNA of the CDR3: TGTGCCAGCAGTTTACTTGGGGTTACCACAGATACGCAGTATTTT.

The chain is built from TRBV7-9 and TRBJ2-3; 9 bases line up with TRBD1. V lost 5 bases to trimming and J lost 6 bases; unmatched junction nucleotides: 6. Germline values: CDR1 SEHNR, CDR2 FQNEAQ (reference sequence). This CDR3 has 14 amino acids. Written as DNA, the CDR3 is TGTGCCAGCAGCCCGGGGACAGGGTTCGATACGCAGTATTTT. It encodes CASSPGTGFDTQYF.

The CDR3 reads CASSLTVTSAYNEQFF. The CDR3 bases are TGTGCCAGCAGCTTGACCGTGACTAGCGCCTACAATGAGCAGTTCTTC. The rearrangement joins TRBV5-6 to TRBJ2-1, with TRBD2 matching over 8 bases. The V and J ends lost 1 base and 2 bases, in that order; junction bases with no gene match: 5. The V gene's germline CDR1 is SGHDT and CDR2 YYEEEE. The length of the CDR3 is 16 residues.

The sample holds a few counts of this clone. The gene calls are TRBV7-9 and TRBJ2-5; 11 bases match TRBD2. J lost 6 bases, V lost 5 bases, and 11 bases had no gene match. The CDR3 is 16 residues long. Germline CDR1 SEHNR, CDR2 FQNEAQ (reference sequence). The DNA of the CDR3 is TGTGCCAGCAGCACCTTAGCGGGGGGGGCTGCGAAGACCCAGTACTTC. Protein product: CASSTLAGGAAKTQYF.

The CDR3: CASSPPGAARVNTEAFF. The DNA for the CDR3 is TGTGCCAGCAGCCCCCCTGGGGCCGCACGGGTGAACACTGAAGCTTTCTTT. The chain carries TRBV4-2 and TRBJ1-1; weak D call: TRBD1 (5 bases). Germline CDR1 reads LGHNA; CDR2 reads YNFKEQ. The CDR3 has 17 amino acids. V was cut by 4 bases and J by 0 bases, with 18 bases left in between.

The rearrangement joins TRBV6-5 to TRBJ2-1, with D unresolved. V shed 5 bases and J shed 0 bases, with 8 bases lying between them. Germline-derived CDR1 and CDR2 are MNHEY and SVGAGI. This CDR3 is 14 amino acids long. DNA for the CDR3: TGTGCCAGCAGTCGCGGCCTCTCCTACAATGAGCAGTTCTTC. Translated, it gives CASSRGLSYNEQFF.

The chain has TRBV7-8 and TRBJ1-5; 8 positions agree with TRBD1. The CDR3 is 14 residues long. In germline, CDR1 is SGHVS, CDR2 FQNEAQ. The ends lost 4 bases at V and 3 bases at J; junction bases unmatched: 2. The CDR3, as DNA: TGTGCCAGCAGCTCGGGACAGGTCAATCAGCCCCAGCATTTT. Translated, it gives CASSSGQVNQPQHF.

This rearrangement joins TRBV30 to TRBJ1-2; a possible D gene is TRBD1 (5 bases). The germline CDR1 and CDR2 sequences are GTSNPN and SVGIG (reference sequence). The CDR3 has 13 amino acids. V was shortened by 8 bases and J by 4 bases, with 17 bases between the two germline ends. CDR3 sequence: CASYRDGRYGYTF. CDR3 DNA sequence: TGTGCCAGCTATCGGGACGGACGCTATGGCTACACCTTC.

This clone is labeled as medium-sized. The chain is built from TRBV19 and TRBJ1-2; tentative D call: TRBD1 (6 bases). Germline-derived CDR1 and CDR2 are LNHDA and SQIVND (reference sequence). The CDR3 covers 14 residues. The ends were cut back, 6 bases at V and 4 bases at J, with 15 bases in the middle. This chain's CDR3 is CASSWAGVGYGYTF. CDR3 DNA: TGTGCCAGTAGCTGGGCAGGGGTCGGCTATGGCTACACCTTC. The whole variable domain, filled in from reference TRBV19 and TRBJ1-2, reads DGGITQSPKYLFRKEGQNVTLSCEQNLNHDAMYWYRQDPGQGLRLIYYSQIVNDFQKGDIAEGYSVSREKKESFPLTVTSAQKNPTAFYLCASSWAGVGYGYTFGSGTRLTVV.

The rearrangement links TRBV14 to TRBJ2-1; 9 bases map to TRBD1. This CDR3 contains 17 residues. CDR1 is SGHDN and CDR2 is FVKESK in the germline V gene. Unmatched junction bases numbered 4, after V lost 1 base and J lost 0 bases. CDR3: CASSQGTGDPSYNEQFF. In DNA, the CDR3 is TGTGCCAGCAGCCAAGGGACAGGGGACCCCTCCTACAATGAGCAGTTCTTC.

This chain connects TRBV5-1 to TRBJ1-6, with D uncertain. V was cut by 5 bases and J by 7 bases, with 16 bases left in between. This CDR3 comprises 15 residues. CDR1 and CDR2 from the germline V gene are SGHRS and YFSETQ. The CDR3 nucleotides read TGCGCCAGCAGGATATCTTTTCTCGGAAATTCACCCCTCCACTTT. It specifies CASRISFLGNSPLHF.

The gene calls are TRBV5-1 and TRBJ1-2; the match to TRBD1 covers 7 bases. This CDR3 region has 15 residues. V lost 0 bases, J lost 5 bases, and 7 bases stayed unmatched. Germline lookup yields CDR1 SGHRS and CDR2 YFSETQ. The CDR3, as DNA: TGCGCCAGCAGCTTGGTTGGCAGGGGGGATTATGGCTACACCTTC. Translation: CASSLVGRGDYGYTF.

CDR3 residues: CASSLELNTEAFF. The CDR3 DNA reads TGCGCCAGCAGCTTGGAATTGAACACTGAAGCTTTCTTT. The rearrangement links TRBV5-1 to TRBJ1-1; D is ambiguous. The CDR3 is 13 residues long. The germline V gene has CDR1 SGHRS and CDR2 YFSETQ. V was pared by 0 bases and J by 0 bases, with 3 bases between.

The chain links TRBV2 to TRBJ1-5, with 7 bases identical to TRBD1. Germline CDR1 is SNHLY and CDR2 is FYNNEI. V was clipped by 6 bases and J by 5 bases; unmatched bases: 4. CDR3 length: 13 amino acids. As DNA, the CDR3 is TGTGCCAGCAGCGGGACAGTTTATCAGCCCCAGCATTTT. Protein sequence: CASSGTVYQPQHF.

The DNA for the CDR3 is TGCGCCAGCAGCCAACTCCAGGGCTCTAATGAAAAACTGTTTTTT. Translation: CASSQLQGSNEKLFF. V gene TRBV4-1 combines with J gene TRBJ1-4; possible D gene TRBD1, 5 bases. Germline values: CDR1 MGHRA, CDR2 YSYEKL. The V end was cut by 2 bases, the J end by 3 bases, with 10 bases between. The CDR3 spans 15 residues.

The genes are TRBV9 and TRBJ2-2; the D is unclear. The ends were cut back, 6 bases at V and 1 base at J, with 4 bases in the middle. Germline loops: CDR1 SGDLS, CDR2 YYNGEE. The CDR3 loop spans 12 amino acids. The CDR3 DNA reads TGTGCCAGCAACCAGAACACCGGGGAGCTGTTTTTT. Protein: CASNQNTGELFF.

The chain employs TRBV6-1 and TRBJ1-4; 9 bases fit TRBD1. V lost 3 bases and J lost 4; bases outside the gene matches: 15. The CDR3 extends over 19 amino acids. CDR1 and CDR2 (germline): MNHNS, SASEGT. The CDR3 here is CASSDLRGWTGAFNEKLFF. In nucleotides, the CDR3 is TGTGCCAGCAGTGATCTGAGGGGTTGGACAGGGGCTTTTAATGAAAAACTGTTTTTT.

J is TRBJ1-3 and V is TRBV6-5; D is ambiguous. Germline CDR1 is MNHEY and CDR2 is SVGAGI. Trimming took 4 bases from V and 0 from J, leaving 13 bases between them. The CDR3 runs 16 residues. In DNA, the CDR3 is TGTGCCAGCAGTTTACTCCCAACCGGCTCTGGAAACACCATATATTTT. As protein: CASSLLPTGSGNTIYF.

In nucleotides, the CDR3 is TGTGCCAGCAGCAAGGGGACAGGAACGAGTGGGGCCAACGTCCTGACTTTC. Translation: CASSKGTGTSGANVLTF. This rearrangement joins TRBV4-2 to TRBJ2-6; 8 bases agree with TRBD1. J lost 3 bases, V lost 5 bases, and 9 bases had no gene match. CDR1 is LGHNA and CDR2 is YNFKEQ in the germline V gene. This CDR3 region has 17 residues.

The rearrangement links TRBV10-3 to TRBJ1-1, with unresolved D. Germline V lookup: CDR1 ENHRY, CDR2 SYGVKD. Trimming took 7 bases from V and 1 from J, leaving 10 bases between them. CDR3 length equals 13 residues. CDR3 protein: CAITSQPNTEAFF. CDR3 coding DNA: TGTGCCATCACTTCCCAGCCGAACACTGAAGCTTTCTTT.

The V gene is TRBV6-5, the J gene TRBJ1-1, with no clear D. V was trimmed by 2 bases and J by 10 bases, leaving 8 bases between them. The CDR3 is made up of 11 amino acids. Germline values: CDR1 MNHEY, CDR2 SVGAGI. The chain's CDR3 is CASSYAGIAFF. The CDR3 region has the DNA TGTGCCAGCAGTTACGCTGGGATAGCTTTCTTT.

The CDR3, as DNA: TGTGCCAGTAGTATAAGGGGCCGCTATGGCTACACCTTC. Translation: CASSIRGRYGYTF. The genes are TRBV19 and TRBJ1-2; weak D call: TRBD1 (5 bases). The CDR3 loop spans 13 amino acids. V dropped 2 bases and J dropped 4 bases, with 8 bases sitting between them. Germline V gene sequence: CDR1 LNHDA, CDR2 SQIVND (reference sequence). Full variable domain (missing parts from reference TRBV19 and TRBJ1-2): DGGITQSPKYLFRKEGQNVTLSCEQNLNHDAMYWYRQDPGQGLRLIYYSQIVNDFQKGDIAEGYSVSREKKESFPLTVTSAQKNPTAFYLCASSIRGRYGYTFGSGTRLTVV.

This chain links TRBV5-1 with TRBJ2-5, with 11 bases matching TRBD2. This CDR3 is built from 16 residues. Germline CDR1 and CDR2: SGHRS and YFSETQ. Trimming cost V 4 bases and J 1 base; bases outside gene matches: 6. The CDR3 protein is CASSLGTSGFQETQYF. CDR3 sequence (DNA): TGCGCCAGCAGCCTCGGGACTAGCGGCTTCCAAGAGACCCAGTACTTC.

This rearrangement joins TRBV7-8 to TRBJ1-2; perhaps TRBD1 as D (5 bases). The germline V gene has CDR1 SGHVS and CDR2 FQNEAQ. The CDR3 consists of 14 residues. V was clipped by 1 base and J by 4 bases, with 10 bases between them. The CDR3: CASSLVAGLYGYTF. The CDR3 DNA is TGTGCCAGCAGCTTAGTGGCAGGGCTCTATGGCTACACCTTC.

In nucleotides, the CDR3 is TGCGCCAGCAGCCTATCGCTAGCGGGGGGTTTTAGGGAGCAGTACTTC. This encodes CASSLSLAGGFREQYF. This rearrangement joins TRBV5-1 to TRBJ2-7; 11 nucleotides align to TRBD2. J was trimmed by 7 bases and V by 4 bases; bases with no gene match: 13. CDR3 size: 16 residues. Germline CDR1 SGHRS, CDR2 YFSETQ. The full variable domain, rest sourced from reference TRBV5-1 and TRBJ2-7, is KAGVTQTPRYLIKTRGQQVTLSCSPISGHRSVSWYQQTPGQGLQFLFEYFSETQRNKGNFPGRFSGRQFSNSRSEMNVSTLELGDSALYLCASSLSLAGGFREQYFGPGTRLTVT.

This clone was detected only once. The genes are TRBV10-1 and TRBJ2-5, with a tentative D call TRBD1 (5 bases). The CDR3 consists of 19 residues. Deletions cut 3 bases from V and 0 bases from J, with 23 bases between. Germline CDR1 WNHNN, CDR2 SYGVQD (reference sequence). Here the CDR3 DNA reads TGCGCCAGCAGTGATGGTCGGTCTGGTCAGGGCGCTTACCAAGAGACCCAGTACTTC. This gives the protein CASSDGRSGQGAYQETQYF.

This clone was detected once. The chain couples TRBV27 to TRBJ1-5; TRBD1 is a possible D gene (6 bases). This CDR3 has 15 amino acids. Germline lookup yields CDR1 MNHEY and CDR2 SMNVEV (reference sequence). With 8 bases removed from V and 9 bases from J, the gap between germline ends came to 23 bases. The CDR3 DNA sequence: TGTGCCAGCTCGTGGGGGGGGCCCCCGGCGCGGCCCCAGCATTTT. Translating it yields CASSWGGPPARPQHF.

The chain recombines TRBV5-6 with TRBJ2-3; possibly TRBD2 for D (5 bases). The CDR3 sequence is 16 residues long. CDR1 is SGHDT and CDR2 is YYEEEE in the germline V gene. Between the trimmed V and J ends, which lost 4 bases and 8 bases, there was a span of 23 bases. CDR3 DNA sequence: TGTGCCAGCAGCCTTAGCGTAGGATCGGCTGACGGTACGCAGTATTTT. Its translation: CASSLSVGSADGTQYF.

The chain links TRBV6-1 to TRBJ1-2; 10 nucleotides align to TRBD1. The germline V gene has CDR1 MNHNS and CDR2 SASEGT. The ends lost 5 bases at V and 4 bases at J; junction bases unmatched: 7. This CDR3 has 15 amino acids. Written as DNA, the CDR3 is TGTGCCAGCAGTCCCGGGACAGGGGATCGCTATGGCTACACCTTC. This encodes CASSPGTGDRYGYTF.

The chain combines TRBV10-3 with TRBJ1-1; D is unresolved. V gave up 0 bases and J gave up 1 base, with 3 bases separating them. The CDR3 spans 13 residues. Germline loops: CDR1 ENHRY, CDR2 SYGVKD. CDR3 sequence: CAISESGNTEAFF. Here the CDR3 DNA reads TGTGCCATCAGTGAGTCAGGGAACACTGAAGCTTTCTTT.